This T cell receptor (beta chain) derives from a study of sequential checkpoint blockade in melanoma. The germline V gene has CDR1 SGHNT and CDR2 YENEEA. The V end lost 5 bases, the J end lost 6 bases, and 16 bases lay between the germline ends. The CDR3 is made up of 14 amino acids. Stated treatment: randomized to nivolumab then ipilimumab (arm A) or the reverse (arm B). Only a few counts were recorded for this clone. Clones were read by immunoSEQ multiplex PCR, and TCRdb kept only the in-frame ones, dropping some. This sample has some 7,000 clones, with 20% to 25% found just once. Sequencing was performed on tumor tissue (inferred from file names), taken from a patient given nivolumab and ipilimumab in sequence. This TCR was recovered from a human donor with melanoma. The chain recombines TRBV11-3 with TRBJ1-1, with D perhaps TRBD1 (5 bases). CDR3 protein: CASSAWGMGAEAFF. DNA for the CDR3: TGTGCCAGCAGCGCTTGGGGGATGGGGGCTGAAGCTTTCTTT. Full variable domain (rest looked up from reference TRBV11-3 and TRBJ1-1): EAGVVQSPRYKIIEKKQPVAFWCNPISGHNTLYWYLQNLGQGPELLIRYENEEAVDDSQLPKDRFSAERLKGVDSTLKIQPAELGDSAVYLCASSAWGMGAEAFFGQGTRLTVV.